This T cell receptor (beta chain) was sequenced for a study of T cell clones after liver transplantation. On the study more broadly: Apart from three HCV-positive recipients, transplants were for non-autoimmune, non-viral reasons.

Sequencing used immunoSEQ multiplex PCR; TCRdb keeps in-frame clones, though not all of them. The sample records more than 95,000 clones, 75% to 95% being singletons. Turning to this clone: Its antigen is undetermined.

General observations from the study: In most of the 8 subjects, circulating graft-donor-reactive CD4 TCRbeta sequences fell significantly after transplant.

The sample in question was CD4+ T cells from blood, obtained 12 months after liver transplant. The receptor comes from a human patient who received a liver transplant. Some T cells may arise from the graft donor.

CDR3 nucleotides: TGCGCCAGCAGCTTAAACCCTGGGACGCACGACGAGCAGTACTTC. This translates into CASSLNPGTHDEQYF. The chain is built from TRBV5-1 and TRBJ2-7; either TRBD1 or TRBD2 may supply D (5 bases each). This CDR3 is built from 15 residues. The V gene's germline CDR1 is SGHRS and CDR2 YFSETQ. Trimming cost V 2 bases and J 5 bases, with 17 bases left between them.